The T cell receptor (beta chain) described here comes from a study of regulatory T cells in long-lasting Graves disease. From germline, CDR1 is MNHGY and CDR2 SVAAGI. V was trimmed by 3 bases and J by 7 bases, leaving 15 bases between them. The CDR3 is 14 residues long. The time point denotes: newly diagnosed GD, antithyroid drugs for less than 3 months. With RNA extracted from PBMCs as input, the TCR library was made. In building TCR beta libraries, iRepertoire HTBI primers were used together with Arm-PCR of CDR3 regions. Using its own MiXCR run on the multiplex PCR reads, TCRdb lists one record per CDR3 protein. The data contain around 450,000 distinct CDR3 sequences, 14% to 15% of them singletons. These records were also assigned to another study, of T cells in Graves' hyperthyroidism and ophthalmopathy.

The V call is TRBV6-9, the J call TRBJ1-1; D unresolved. This clonotype was obtained from a woman aged 40 to 50 with Graves disease. Specimen: peripheral blood mononuclear cells (PBMCs), collected at new diagnosis, from a patient treated with antithyroid drugs. The CDR3 region has the DNA TGTGCCAGCAGTTACTCCCGGGGTTATAATGAAGCTTTCTTT. It encodes CASSYSRGYNEAFF.